This T cell receptor (beta chain) comes out of a study of CD4 T cells in relation to SARS-CoV-2 and coronaviruses. Study overall: PBMCs were cultured with antigen for roughly 9 days before TCR beta sequencing.

Measured with immunoSEQ multiplex PCR; TCRdb has only the in-frame clones, and not every one. In the table there are 38,000 or so clones, just under 85% of which are singletons. This CDR3 spans 14 amino acids. Germline CDR1 SGHKS, CDR2 YYEKEE (reference sequence). V was pared by 6 bases and J by 4 bases, with 14 bases between. With regard to this clone: What it recognizes is unknown.

The clonotype originates from an adult with COVID-19. V is TRBV5-5 and J is TRBJ1-5; D not resolved. The sample consisted of naive CD4+ T cells from PBMCs, cultured in vitro. As to subset: naive CD4+ T cells isolated by negative enrichment. This CDR3 reads CASTNDGTNQPQHF. The DNA of the CDR3 is TGTGCCAGCACCAACGACGGAACAAATCAGCCCCAGCATTTT.